These T cell receptor beta chains were read from a single sample in a study of PD-L1 blockade in urothelial cancer. Using immunoSEQ multiplex PCR, the repertoire was profiled, and TCRdb retains in-frame clones only, with some absent. The sample carries some 40,000 clones, over 75% recorded once. The sequencing here drew on PBMCs, taken around atezolizumab (anti-PD-L1) treatment. The receptors here all came from a man in his fifties or sixties with urothelial cancer. The CDR3 runs from the conserved cysteine through the conserved F or W. D genes are given only for firm matches. Not all rows give a size; the values are once, few, many and, for expanded clones, a class.

>.|TRBV4-1|TRBD1|TRBJ2-7
TGCGCCAGCAGCCCAGCTGACAGGGGGTACGAGCAGTACTTC
CASSPADRGYEQYF
>.|TRBV4-2|.|TRBJ2-3
TGTGCCAGCAGCCAAGATTGGGTGGGCCTCAGCACAGATACGCAGTATTTT
CASSQDWVGLSTDTQYF
>.|TRBV6-1|.|TRBJ2-7
TGTGCCAGCAGTGAGGACAGAGCCTACGAGCAGTACTTC
CASSEDRAYEQYF
>few|TRBV5-1|.|TRBJ2-7
TGCGCCAGCAGCTTGGGTACGGGGTTCTACGAGCAGTACTTC
CASSLGTGFYEQYF
>.|TRBV5-1|TRBD1|TRBJ2-1
TGCGCCAGCTCTTGGGCGGGACAGGGTGACAATGAGCAGTTCTTC
CASSWAGQGDNEQFF
>.|TRBV28|TRBD1|TRBJ1-2
TGTGCCAGCAGTTTAGGTTTTTTGGGCAGGGGGGACTATGGCTACACCTTC
CASSLGFLGRGDYGYTF
>.|TRBV6-1|.|TRBJ2-2
TGTGCCAGCAGTGAATTGGCCGACGGGGAGCTGTTTTTT
CASSELADGELFF
>.|TRBV7-8|.|TRBJ1-2
TGTGCCAGCACCACCCTTAGAGGGCCAAGTTTTAACTATGACTACACCTTC
CASTTLRGPSFNYDYTF
>once|TRBV11-3|TRBD2|TRBJ2-1
TGTGCCAGCAGCTTAGGCCTAGCGGGGGGCCACAATGAGCAGTTCTTC
CASSLGLAGGHNEQFF
>.|TRBV2|TRBD1|TRBJ1-3
TGTGCCAGCAGTGAAAAGGCAGGGGGAGGCGGGGACACCATATATTTT
CASSEKAGGGGDTIYF
>few|TRBV19|TRBD2|TRBJ2-2
TGTGCCAGTAGTCTACGACTAGCGGGGGGAAGGACCGGGGAGCTGTTTTTT
CASSLRLAGGRTGELFF
>.|TRBV15|.|TRBJ1-2
TGTGCCACCAGCAGAGATCTTACGCCGCGGGCGCCGGGCTACACCTTC
CATSRDLTPRAPGYTF
>.|TRBV28|.|TRBJ2-4
TGTGCCAGCAGTAGAGCACTAGCCAAAAACATTCAGTACTTC
CASSRALAKNIQYF
>.|TRBV4-2|TRBD1|TRBJ2-2
TGTGCCAGCAGCCAAGAGTTTGGGACAGTCTTCACCGGGGAGCTGTTTTTT
CASSQEFGTVFTGELFF
>.|TRBV4-2|.|TRBJ2-6
TGTGCCAGCAGCCAAGAACGGCAGGGGCGTGGGGCCAACGTCCTGACTTTC
CASSQERQGRGANVLTF
>.|TRBV5-4|.|TRBJ2-6
TGTGCCAGCAGCTCAACACAGGCTGGGGCCAACGTCCTGACTTTC
CASSSTQAGANVLTF